This T cell receptor (beta chain) was sequenced during a study of cytomegalovirus exposure and HLA in healthy donors. The CDR3 is 13 amino acids. With 9 bases removed from V and 0 bases from J, the gap between germline ends came to 12 bases. The germline V gene encodes CDR1 SGHDT and CDR2 YYEEEE. The primer mix had 60 Vbeta and 13 Jbeta primers. The method was immunoSEQ multiplex PCR; TCRdb's version includes in-frame clones alone and lacks a portion of them. This sample's table reports over 100,000 clones. V usage is TRBV5-6 and J usage is TRBJ1-1; D is unclear. This receptor was identified in a woman aged 40 to 55 in good health and CMV-seropositive. Source material: PBMCs. CDR3 residues: CATWPGMNTEAFF. CDR3 sequence (DNA): TGTGCCACCTGGCCGGGGATGAACACTGAAGCTTTCTTT.